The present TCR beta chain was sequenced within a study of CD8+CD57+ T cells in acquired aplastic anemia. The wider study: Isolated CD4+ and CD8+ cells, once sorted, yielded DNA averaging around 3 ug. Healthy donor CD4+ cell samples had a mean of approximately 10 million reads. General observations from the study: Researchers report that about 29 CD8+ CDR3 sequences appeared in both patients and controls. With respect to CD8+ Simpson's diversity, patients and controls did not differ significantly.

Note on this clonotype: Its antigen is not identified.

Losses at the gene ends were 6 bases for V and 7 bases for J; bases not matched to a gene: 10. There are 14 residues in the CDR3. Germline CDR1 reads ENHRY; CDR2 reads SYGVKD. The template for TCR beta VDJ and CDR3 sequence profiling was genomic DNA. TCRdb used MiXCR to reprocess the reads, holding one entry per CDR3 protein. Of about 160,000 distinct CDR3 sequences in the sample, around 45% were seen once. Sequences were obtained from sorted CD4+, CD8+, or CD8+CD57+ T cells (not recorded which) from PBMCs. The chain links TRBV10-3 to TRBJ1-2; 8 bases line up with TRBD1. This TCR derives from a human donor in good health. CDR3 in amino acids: CAIRTQGAIGGYTF. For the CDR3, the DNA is TGTGCCATCAGGACGCAGGGGGCAATCGGTGGCTACACCTTC.